Reported below is one T cell receptor beta chain. V lost 4 bases, J lost 2 bases, and 11 bases lay in between. Germline CDR1 and CDR2: LGHDT and YNNKEL (reference sequence). This CDR3 comprises 14 residues. Repertoires were generated with immunoSEQ multiplex PCR, while TCRdb's copy carries only in-frame clones and drops some. The sample holds approximately 300,000 clones, roughly 84% seen once. This record comes from a study of blood T cell repertoires in COVID-19. Study background: Researchers got acute and convalescent COVID-19 samples from the United States, Italy and Spain. Sources were T cells, B-cell-depleted T cells, or PBMCs; the material itself was cDNA or gDNA.

Sequenced input: peripheral blood. The receptor was derived from a man aged 45 to 65 with active or convalescent COVID-19. The chain combines TRBV3-1 (or the pseudogene TRBV3-2) with TRBJ1-1; possibly TRBD1 for D (5 bases). The CDR3 DNA reads TGTGCCAGCAGCCTAGAGGGGCAAAACACTGAAGCTTTCTTT. Protein: CASSLEGQNTEAFF.